The 22 T cell receptor beta chains below all came from one sample that was sequenced in a study of blood T cell repertoires in COVID-19. Generated by immunoSEQ multiplex PCR, the TCRdb table keeps only in-frame clones and is missing some. The sample records approximately 260,000 clones, 82% being singletons. Sequencing input: peripheral blood. The receptors originated from a woman older than 75 with active or convalescent COVID-19.

The chain employs TRBV7-9 and TRBJ1-1; 8 bases are shared with TRBD1. CDR1 SEHNR and CDR2 FQNEAQ come from the germline V gene (reference sequence). Trimming removed 5 bases from V and 3 bases from J; junction bases left unmatched: 8. The CDR3 consists of 15 residues. CDR3 in DNA: TGTGCCAGCAGCCTATCAGGGGGCCTGGACACTGAAGCTTTCTTT. Amino acids: CASSLSGGLDTEAFF.

The chain carries TRBV27 and TRBJ1-2; TRBD1 agrees at 8 bases. Trimming took 6 bases from V and 4 from J; bases not matched to a gene: 4. The CDR3 is 13 amino acids. Germline values: CDR1 MNHEY, CDR2 SMNVEV (reference sequence). CDR3 sequence reads: CASRRTGPYGYTF. The DNA for the CDR3 is TGTGCCAGCAGACGGACAGGGCCCTATGGCTACACCTTC.

The chain joins TRBV27 to TRBJ1-4, with 7 nucleotides matching TRBD1. CDR1 and CDR2 from the germline V gene are MNHEY and SMNVEV (reference sequence). The CDR3 runs to 14 residues. V lost 6 bases, J lost 7 bases, and 8 bases stayed unmatched. The chain's CDR3 is CASSPGQEGEKLFF. The CDR3, as DNA: TGTGCCAGCAGCCCTGGACAGGAGGGTGAAAAACTGTTTTTT.

The chain carries TRBV5-1 and TRBJ2-1; 11 bases are a match to TRBD2. V dropped 5 bases and J dropped 5; count of bases not matched to a gene: 3. Germline CDR1 and CDR2: SGHRS and YFSETQ. The CDR3 totals 14 residues. CDR3 sequence: CASRGLAGHNEQFF. The CDR3 DNA follows: TGCGCCAGCAGAGGACTAGCGGGCCACAATGAGCAGTTCTTC.

The chain links TRBV7-8 to TRBJ2-1, with a weak D call TRBD2 (5 bases). The germline V and J ends were trimmed by 5 bases and 5 bases, with 16 bases remaining between them. CDR1 SGHVS and CDR2 FQNEAQ come from the germline V gene. This CDR3 contains 15 residues. CDR3: CASSPPMGADNEQFF. The CDR3 nucleotides read TGTGCCAGCAGCCCACCGATGGGAGCCGACAATGAGCAGTTCTTC.

The rearrangement links TRBV27 to TRBJ2-3; 7 nucleotides match TRBD1. Germline loops: CDR1 MNHEY, CDR2 SMNVEV (reference sequence). The CDR3 consists of 13 residues. V gave up 8 bases and J gave up 2 bases; unmatched junction bases: 4. The CDR3 nucleotides are TGTGCCAGCTTAGGGGGCTACACAGATACGCAGTATTTT. This sequence encodes CASLGGYTDTQYF.

The J gene is TRBJ1-4, the V gene TRBV30, with 7 bases aligning to TRBD1. Germline V gene lookup returns CDR1 GTSNPN and CDR2 SVGIG (reference sequence). The CDR3 consists of 12 residues. The trim removed 6 bases at V and 3 bases at J, leaving 1 base unmatched. The CDR3: CACTGANEKLFF. As DNA, the CDR3 is TGTGCCTGTACAGGGGCTAATGAAAAACTGTTTTTT.

This chain links TRBV6-6 with TRBJ2-3; the match to TRBD2 covers 12 bases. This CDR3 has 16 amino acids. Germline loops: CDR1 MNHNY, CDR2 SVGAGI (reference sequence). V shed 4 bases and J 2 bases; nucleotides not matched to a gene: 4. DNA for the CDR3: TGTGCCAGCAGTTGGACTAGCGGGACACCCACAGATACGCAGTATTTT. Protein sequence: CASSWTSGTPTDTQYF.

The chain employs TRBV6-5 and TRBJ1-1; no clear D. The CDR3 length is 16 residues. Germline CDR1 and CDR2: MNHEY and SVGAGI. V was clipped by 1 base and J by 8 bases, with 20 bases between them. CDR3 sequence: CASSYYAGSSQLEAFF. In DNA form, the CDR3 reads TGTGCCAGCAGTTACTATGCGGGGTCCTCCCAGCTCGAAGCTTTCTTT.

This clone has just one count. The V gene is TRBV5-1, the J gene TRBJ2-1; the D gene is possibly TRBD1 (5 bases). Trimming took off 0 bases at V and 3 bases at J, with 10 bases between the two ends. CDR3 size: 15 residues. The germline V gene encodes CDR1 SGHRS and CDR2 YFSETQ. CDR3 nucleotides: TGCGCCAGCAGCTTGGGATCCCAGGGCTACAATGAGCAGTTCTTC. Translated, it gives CASSLGSQGYNEQFF.

The chain uses TRBV29-1 and TRBJ2-3; 8 bases align to TRBD2. CDR3 size: 17 residues. The germline CDR1 and CDR2 sequences are SQVTM and ANQGSEA. V lost 4 bases to trimming and J lost 3 bases; unmatched junction nucleotides: 15. CDR3 loop: CSVAFYRGGPGTDTQYF. The CDR3 region has the DNA TGCAGCGTTGCGTTCTATCGGGGGGGGCCGGGAACAGATACGCAGTATTTT.

The V and J genes are TRBV5-1 and TRBJ2-3; no firm D call. The germline V gene has CDR1 SGHRS and CDR2 YFSETQ. The CDR3 spans 14 residues. Trimming stripped 0 bases from V and 6 bases from J, with 11 bases between. The CDR3 protein is CASSLDSMSDTQYF. The CDR3 nucleotides are TGCGCCAGCAGCTTGGATTCCATGAGTGATACGCAGTATTTT.

The V call is TRBV18, the J call TRBJ1-1, with TRBD1 matching 7 bases. The germline V gene has CDR1 KGHSH and CDR2 LQKENI. The CDR3 is made up of 14 amino acids. The V segment lost 4 bases and the J segment 1 base; nucleotides outside the gene matches: 3. The CDR3 reads CASSQGQANTEAFF. CDR3 DNA sequence: TGTGCCAGCTCACAAGGACAGGCGAACACTGAAGCTTTCTTT.

The gene calls are TRBV30 and TRBJ1-1; 10 nucleotides match TRBD1. V shed 2 bases, J shed 1 base, and the junction held 7 bases outside the gene matches. There are 16 residues in the CDR3. CDR1 GTSNPN and CDR2 SVGIG come from the germline V gene (reference sequence). The CDR3 DNA reads TGTGCCTGGAGTCACAGAGACAGGGGGCCGAACACTGAAGCTTTCTTT. Its translation is CAWSHRDRGPNTEAFF. Full variable domain (remainder filled in from reference TRBV30 and TRBJ1-1): SQTIHQWPATLVQPVGSPLSLECTVEGTSNPNLYWYRQAAGRGLQLLFYSVGIGQISSEVPQNLSASRPQDRQFILSSKKLLLSDSGFYLCAWSHRDRGPNTEAFFGQGTRLTVV.

V gene TRBV6-1 combines with J gene TRBJ2-2; 7 positions agree with TRBD1. In germline, CDR1 is MNHNS, CDR2 SASEGT. J gave up 5 bases and V 2 bases, and 5 bases lay outside the gene matches. The CDR3 spans 15 residues. Written as DNA, the CDR3 is TGTGCCAGCAGTGAACAGGCAGGGGGTACCGGGGAGCTGTTTTTT. Translating gives CASSEQAGGTGELFF.

V and J are TRBV12-5 and TRBJ1-2, with TRBD1 matching 9 bases. This CDR3 contains 13 residues. CDR1 and CDR2 from the germline V gene are LGHNT and FRNRAP. J was trimmed by 4 bases and V by 6 bases; bases with no gene match: 3. In nucleotides, the CDR3 is TGTGCTAGTGGGGGGACAGGGATCTATGGCTACACCTTC. Translating it yields CASGGTGIYGYTF.

This chain connects TRBV28 to TRBJ1-5; D call uncertain. V gave up 5 bases and J gave up 3 bases, with 14 bases separating them. Germline V gene sequence: CDR1 MDHEN, CDR2 SYDVKM. The CDR3 contains 15 residues. CDR3 region: CASSATYLINQPQHF. The CDR3 nucleotides read TGTGCCAGCAGTGCCACTTACCTGATCAATCAGCCCCAGCATTTT.

The V gene is TRBV2, the J gene TRBJ1-2, with D possibly being TRBD1 (5 bases). Trimming removed 7 bases from V and 3 bases from J, with 12 bases in between. CDR1 and CDR2 from the germline V gene are SNHLY and FYNNEI. There are 13 residues in the CDR3. CDR3 region: CASKEGRDYGYTF. The DNA for the CDR3 is TGTGCCAGCAAGGAGGGCAGGGACTATGGCTACACCTTC.

The V gene is TRBV28, the J gene TRBJ1-5; tentative D call: TRBD1 (5 bases). The CDR3 length is 19 residues. Trimming removed 3 bases at V and 2 bases at J, with 23 bases between. Germline CDR1 MDHEN, CDR2 SYDVKM. The CDR3: CASSFNLISGLVGNQPQHF. In nucleotides, the CDR3 is TGTGCCAGCAGTTTTAATTTGATTTCAGGGTTGGTGGGCAATCAGCCCCAGCATTTT.

V usage is TRBV29-1 and J usage is TRBJ1-1; 7 nucleotides match TRBD1. In germline, CDR1 is SQVTM, CDR2 ANQGSEA. Trimming took 7 bases from V and 5 from J; bases not matched to a gene: 10. The CDR3 has 13 residues. The CDR3 nucleotides are TGCAGCGCCGGGTCAGGGGGTAGTACTGAAGCTTTCTTT. It translates to CSAGSGGSTEAFF.

This chain links TRBV5-1 with TRBJ2-7; 9 positions agree with TRBD2. CDR1 is SGHRS, CDR2 YFSETQ, per germline. V dropped 0 bases and J dropped 6; count of bases not matched to a gene: 4. The CDR3 runs to 14 residues. For the CDR3, the DNA is TGCGCCAGCAGCTTGGTGGGCGGGGGGGCCGAGCAGTACTTC. It is translated as CASSLVGGGAEQYF.

The chain recombines TRBV5-6 with TRBJ2-1; no clear D. The CDR3 consists of 14 residues. In germline, CDR1 is SGHDT, CDR2 YYEEEE. The V end lost 2 bases, the J end lost 0 bases, and 6 bases lay between the germline ends. The CDR3 loop reads CASSFFSSYNEQFF. The CDR3 bases are TGTGCCAGCAGCTTTTTTAGCTCCTACAATGAGCAGTTCTTC. The complete variable domain, with remaining parts taken from reference TRBV5-6 and TRBJ2-1, reads DAGVTQSPTHLIKTRGQQVTLRCSPKSGHDTVSWYQQALGQGPQFIFQYYEEEERQRGNFPDRFSGHQFPNYSSELNVNALLLGDSALYLCASSFFSSYNEQFFGPGTRLTVL.